This T cell receptor beta chain was identified during a study of neoadjuvant nivolumab and ipilimumab in lung cancer. This clone appeared once. Antigen: not known. The germline V gene encodes CDR1 MNHNY and CDR2 SVGAGI (reference sequence). This CDR3 is 16 amino acids long. Trimming removed 2 bases at V and 7 bases at J, with 18 bases between. Libraries were prepared by immunoSEQ multiplex PCR; TCRdb keeps only in-frame clonotypes and omits some of them. The sample lists about 5,300 clones; about nine tenths were seen once. Study-wide results and caveats: A small number of samples were TCR sequenced. Pretherapy blood TCR richness correlated positively with resected tumor richness. From pretherapy to surgery, tumor richness and clonality rose with dual therapy. Resected tumors had greater TCR richness and clonality than uninvolved lung.

The specimen was blood, collected after neoadjuvant nivolumab, alone or with ipilimumab, at or shortly before surgery. This chain links TRBV6-6 with TRBJ2-1; D assignment may be TRBD1 or TRBD2 (7 bases each). This TCR derives from an adult with non-small cell lung cancer. Some clones in this sample may be carry-over from other donors' samples. The CDR3 nucleotides read TGTGCCAGCAGTTACCCTTCGGGGGGCAGGGGGAATGAGCAGTTCTTC. Encoded protein: CASSYPSGGRGNEQFF.